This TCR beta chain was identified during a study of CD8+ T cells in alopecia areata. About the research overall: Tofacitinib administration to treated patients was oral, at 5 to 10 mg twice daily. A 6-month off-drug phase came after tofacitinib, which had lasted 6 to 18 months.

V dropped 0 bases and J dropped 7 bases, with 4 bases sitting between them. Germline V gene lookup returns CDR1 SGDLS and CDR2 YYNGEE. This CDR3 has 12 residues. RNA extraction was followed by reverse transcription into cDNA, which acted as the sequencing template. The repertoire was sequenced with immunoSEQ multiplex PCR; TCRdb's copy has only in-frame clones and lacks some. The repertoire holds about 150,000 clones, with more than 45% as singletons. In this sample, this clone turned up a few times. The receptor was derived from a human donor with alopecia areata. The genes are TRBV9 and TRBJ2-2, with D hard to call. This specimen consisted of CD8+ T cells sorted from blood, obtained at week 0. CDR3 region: CASSVADGELFF. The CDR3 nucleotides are TGTGCCAGCAGCGTAGCAGACGGGGAGCTGTTTTTT.